This T cell receptor beta chain was sequenced for a study of blood T cell repertoires in COVID-19. For the study at large: Nucleic acid was either cDNA or gDNA, and it came from T cells, B-cell-depleted T cells, or PBMCs.

This CDR3 has 15 amino acids. V lost 4 bases and J lost 4; bases outside the gene matches: 9. Germline lookup yields CDR1 SGHNT and CDR2 YYREEE (reference sequence). In the original processing: Estimation of nucleated cell counts was performed using reference gene primer amplification. The data were produced by immunoSEQ multiplex PCR, yet TCRdb's version contains in-frame clones alone and is incomplete. Clone size and V and J calls were adopted from that table, with D and trimming inferred from the DNA. The sample shows 430,000 or so clones, roughly 90% of them seen only once. The chain uses TRBV5-4 and TRBJ1-2; 8 positions agree with TRBD1. This receptor was obtained from a woman aged 40 to 50 who had recovered from COVID-19. Specimen: PBMCs or T cells enriched from blood (not recorded which). CDR3 in amino acids: CASSHRTGMSYGYTF. The CDR3 region has the DNA TGTGCCAGCAGCCATCGGACAGGGATGTCCTATGGCTACACCTTC.